The clone carrying this TCR beta chain was seen once. At one end the junction does not follow the germline gene, possibly because of a read error. This specimen comes from a study of blood T cell repertoires in COVID-19. TCRdb's table, derived via immunoSEQ multiplex PCR, lists solely in-frame clones and lacks some. Of about 300,000 clones in the sample, around 84% were seen once. Per germline, CDR1 KGHSH and CDR2 LQKENI. The CDR3 has 18 residues. This sequence originates from a man between 65 and 79 years old with acute or convalescent COVID-19. The material sequenced was peripheral blood. V usage is TRBV18 and J usage is TRBJ2-1, with 15 bases lining up with TRBD2. The CDR3 region is CASSPRQGLAGGRKEQFF. CDR3 coding DNA: TGTGCCAGCTCCCCACGCCAGGGACTAGCGGGAGGAAGAAAAGAGCAGTTCTTC.